Listed here are 21 T cell receptor beta chains from one sample, sequenced in a study of T cell changes during pregnancy in multiple sclerosis (dated by TCRdb to the late 2010s). Library construction relied on the immunoSEQ multiplex PCR assay. Imported from immuneACCESS, the table was reduced by TCRdb to in-frame sequences with V and J called. These copies leave out some clones; in studies compared against another copy, an unresolved V gene accounts for under half, and the cause of the remainder is not known. This sample has under 65,000 clones in its table, and 85% to 95% of those were observed once. Of the sample, around 4% is held by the ten largest clones. The sample consisted of CD8+ T cells from peripheral blood mononuclear cells, taken in the second trimester of pregnancy. The receptors come from a female donor with multiple sclerosis, enrolled in a pregnancy study.

The chain uses TRBV6-1 and TRBJ2-5; maybe TRBD2 (5 bases). The CDR3 covers 13 residues. Germline values: CDR1 MNHNS, CDR2 SASEGT. V was clipped by 6 bases and J by 5 bases, with 13 bases between them. CDR3: CASRGERWETQYF. The CDR3 DNA is TGTGCCAGCAGGGGAGAGAGATGGGAGACCCAGTACTTC.

The chain uses TRBV9 and TRBJ2-2; a possible D gene is TRBD2 (5 bases). The CDR3 contains 15 residues. The V gene lost 3 bases and the J gene lost 1 base, with 10 bases spanning the gap. Germline loops: CDR1 SGDLS, CDR2 YYNGEE. Here the CDR3 DNA reads TGTGCCAGCAGCGGGTCCGAGGGGAACACCGGGGAGCTGTTTTTT. Its protein product is CASSGSEGNTGELFF. Using reference TRBV9 and TRBJ2-2 for the parts outside the CDR3, the full variable domain is DSGVTQTPKHLITATGQRVTLRCSPRSGDLSVYWYQQSLDQGLQFLIQYYNGEERAKGNILERFSAQQFPDLHSELNLSSLELGDSALYFCASSGSEGNTGELFFGEGSRLTVL.

V usage is TRBV9 and J usage is TRBJ1-2; 7 bases are a match to TRBD1. The CDR3 length is 15 residues. Looked up from germline, CDR1 is SGDLS and CDR2 is YYNGEE. V gave up 1 base and J gave up 7 bases; unmatched junction bases: 10. The CDR3 region has the DNA TGTGCCAGCAGCGTATGGGGACGAGGGGGCGGTGGCTACACCTTC. Translated, it gives CASSVWGRGGGGYTF.

The rearrangement uses TRBV5-4 and TRBJ1-1; D is ambiguous. Trimming left V 5 bases short and J 2 bases short, with 13 bases between. The CDR3 runs 14 residues. From germline, CDR1 is SGHNT and CDR2 YYREEE (reference sequence). The CDR3 loop is CASSIRGGNTEAFF. CDR3 sequence (DNA): TGTGCCAGCAGTATACGGGGTGGCAACACTGAAGCTTTCTTT.

V and J are TRBV19 and TRBJ2-1, with D maybe TRBD1 (6 bases). This CDR3 is 17 amino acids long. V dropped 2 bases and J dropped 2 bases, with 16 bases sitting between them. Germline values: CDR1 LNHDA, CDR2 SQIVND (reference sequence). For the CDR3, the DNA is TGTGCCAGTAGTATAATGGGCGGGCAGGGGACCTACAATGAGCAGTTCTTC. It yields the protein CASSIMGGQGTYNEQFF.

The rearrangement joins TRBV11-2 to TRBJ1-2, with 9 bases that match TRBD1. The CDR3 contains 15 residues. Per germline, CDR1 SGHAT and CDR2 FQNNGV. V trimming: 1 base; J trimming: 5 bases; junction bases outside the gene matches: 5. The CDR3 nucleotides are TGTGCCAGCAGCTTAGGACAGGGGGGATATTATGGCTACACCTTC. This codes for CASSLGQGGYYGYTF.

V is TRBV29-1 and J is TRBJ2-7; 10 positions match TRBD1. CDR1 SQVTM and CDR2 ANQGSEA come from the germline V gene. The ends lost 6 bases at V and 3 bases at J; junction bases unmatched: 5. CDR3 length equals 13 residues. The CDR3 bases are TGCAGCGTGCTGACAGGGGGCTACTACGAGCAGTACTTC. It codes for CSVLTGGYYEQYF.

This chain links TRBV13 with TRBJ1-4; 7 bases map to TRBD1. Germline V gives CDR1 PRHDT, CDR2 FYEKMQ (reference sequence). V trimming: 5 bases; J trimming: 2 bases; junction bases outside the gene matches: 5. CDR3 length equals 15 residues. The CDR3 DNA sequence: TGTGCCAGCAGCCACGGACAGGCTACTAATGAAAAACTGTTTTTT. Translated, it gives CASSHGQATNEKLFF.

DNA for the CDR3: TGTGCCAGCAGCCAACAAGCGGCCCGCACAGATACGCAGTATTTT. The encoded protein is CASSQQAARTDTQYF. The chain joins TRBV4-2 to TRBJ2-3; the D gene is possibly TRBD2 (5 bases). This CDR3 comprises 15 residues. V lost 2 bases to trimming and J lost 1 base, with 10 bases between them. Germline CDR1 reads LGHNA; CDR2 reads YNFKEQ.

This sequence joins TRBV6-1 and TRBJ2-7; D gene uncertain. The germline V gene has CDR1 MNHNS and CDR2 SASEGT. This CDR3 has 12 residues. Trimming cost V 7 bases and J 3 bases, with 10 bases left between them. CDR3 protein: CASITVYYEQYF. The CDR3 DNA follows: TGTGCCAGCATCACAGTGTACTACGAGCAGTACTTC.

This clone was picked up one time. The gene calls are TRBV27 and TRBJ1-5; 8 positions agree with TRBD1. Looked up from germline, CDR1 is MNHEY and CDR2 is SMNVEV (reference sequence). With V trimmed by 5 bases and J by 7 bases, 7 bases remained unmatched. CDR3 length: 14 residues. CDR3 sequence reads: CASSPDRGDQPQHF. CDR3 DNA sequence: TGTGCCAGCAGTCCTGACAGGGGCGACCAGCCCCAGCATTTT.

V usage is TRBV9 and J usage is TRBJ2-7, with D hard to call. There are 17 residues in the CDR3. Germline loops: CDR1 SGDLS, CDR2 YYNGEE. Trimming stripped 4 bases from V and 1 base from J, with 21 bases between. The CDR3 loop reads CASSSQRGNNPSYEQYF. In nucleotides, the CDR3 is TGTGCCAGCAGCTCGCAGAGAGGCAACAACCCTTCCTACGAGCAGTACTTC.

The sample holds a few counts of this clone. V and J are TRBV18 and TRBJ1-1, with 8 bases matching TRBD1. The CDR3 extends over 12 amino acids. CDR1 and CDR2 from the germline V gene are KGHSH and LQKENI. The V segment lost 10 bases and the J segment 3 bases; nucleotides outside the gene matches: 4. CDR3 in amino acids: CATTGAYTEAFF. The CDR3 DNA is TGTGCCACGACAGGGGCCTACACTGAAGCTTTCTTT.

The J gene is TRBJ2-7, the V gene TRBV5-8; weak D call: TRBD1 (5 bases). The CDR3 contains 16 residues. Trimming cost V 7 bases and J 5 bases, with 25 bases left between them. Germline values: CDR1 SGHTS, CDR2 YDEGEE. CDR3 in amino acids: CASRGIWVPTANEQYF. CDR3 DNA sequence: TGTGCCAGCCGCGGAATTTGGGTTCCGACAGCCAACGAGCAGTACTTC.

The V gene is TRBV5-4, the J gene TRBJ2-7; D might be TRBD1 (7 bases). The CDR3 length is 11 residues. Trimming left V 5 bases short and J 6 bases short, with 9 bases between. Per the germline V gene, CDR1 is SGHNT and CDR2 is YYREEE (reference sequence). The CDR3 spells CASSQGGEQYF. CDR3 DNA: TGTGCCAGCAGTCAGGGGGGCGAGCAGTACTTC.

The chain uses TRBV11-2 and TRBJ2-7; a possible D gene is TRBD2 (6 bases). Trimming left V 3 bases short and J 2 bases short, with 8 bases between. Germline CDR1 and CDR2: SGHAT and FQNNGV. There are 13 residues in the CDR3. The CDR3 loop is CASSFWGAYEQYF. Here the CDR3 DNA reads TGTGCCAGCAGCTTTTGGGGGGCCTACGAGCAGTACTTC.

The genes are TRBV4-2 and TRBJ2-1; D gene ambiguous. The germline gives CDR1 LGHNA, CDR2 YNFKEQ. V shed 1 base and J shed 4 bases, with 5 bases lying between them. The CDR3 totals 13 residues. CDR3 sequence reads: CASSQGIYNEQFF. In DNA, the CDR3 is TGTGCCAGCAGCCAAGGTATTTACAATGAGCAGTTCTTC.

The chain is built from TRBV7-3 and TRBJ2-6; possible D gene TRBD1, 7 bases. This CDR3 spans 17 amino acids. Trimming took off 3 bases at V and 6 bases at J, with 18 bases between the two ends. Per the germline V gene, CDR1 is SGHTA and CDR2 is FQGTGA. The CDR3 loop is CASSLTGTPTVANVLTF. The CDR3, as DNA: TGTGCCAGCAGCTTGACAGGGACTCCCACTGTGGCCAACGTCCTGACTTTC.

V is TRBV7-8 and J is TRBJ2-7, with TRBD1 matching over 11 bases. Trimming cost V 6 bases and J 7 bases; bases outside gene matches: 14. Germline V gives CDR1 SGHVS, CDR2 FQNEAQ. The CDR3 runs 16 residues. In nucleotides, the CDR3 is TGTGCCAGCAGTCAAGCCGGGACAGGGGGAACGAGGGAGCAGTACTTC. Encoded protein: CASSQAGTGGTREQYF.

This chain uses TRBV7-9 with TRBJ2-1; the match to TRBD2 covers 9 bases. The CDR3 covers 15 residues. Losses at the gene ends were 4 bases for V and 4 bases for J; bases not matched to a gene: 5. In germline, CDR1 is SEHNR, CDR2 FQNEAQ (reference sequence). The CDR3 DNA is TGTGCCAGCAGCTCCAGGACTAGCGATTACAATGAGCAGTTCTTC. This gives the protein CASSSRTSDYNEQFF.

This clone appeared a single time. The rearrangement links TRBV21-1 to TRBJ1-1; TRBD1 reflects the table's D call only, with no check against the DNA. TRBV21-1 is flagged as a pseudogene. There are 19 residues in the CDR3. CDR3 DNA: TGTGCCAGCAGCAAAAAAAGGGGGCTGGACAGGGGTGGGAACACTGAAGCTTTCTTT. Encoded protein: CASSKKRGLDRGGNTEAFF.